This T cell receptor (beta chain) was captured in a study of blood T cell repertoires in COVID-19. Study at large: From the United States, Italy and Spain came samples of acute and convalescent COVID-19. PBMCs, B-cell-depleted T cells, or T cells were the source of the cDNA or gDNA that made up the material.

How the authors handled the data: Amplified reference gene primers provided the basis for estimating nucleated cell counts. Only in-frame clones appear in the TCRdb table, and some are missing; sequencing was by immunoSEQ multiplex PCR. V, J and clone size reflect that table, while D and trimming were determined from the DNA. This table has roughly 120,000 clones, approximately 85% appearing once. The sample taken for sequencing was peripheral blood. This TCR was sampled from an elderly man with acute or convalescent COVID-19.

Written as DNA, the CDR3 is TGTGCCAGCAGCTATCCGTCCGGGACAGGGAGAGATTCACCCCTCCACTTT. This gives the protein CASSYPSGTGRDSPLHF. The V and J genes are TRBV7-9 and TRBJ1-6, with 9 positions matching TRBD1. The CDR3 extends over 17 amino acids. J gave up 8 bases and V 4 bases, and 12 bases lay outside the gene matches. The germline gives CDR1 SEHNR, CDR2 FQNEAQ (reference sequence).